The rows below give T cell receptor beta chains drawn from one sample of a study of OX40 agonist ivuxolimab in advanced cancers. Repertoires were generated with immunoSEQ multiplex PCR, while TCRdb's copy carries only in-frame clones and drops some. The sample yields about 79,000 clones, about 80% seen once. Sequencing used CD4+ or CD8+ T cells sorted from blood, obtained in a trial of the OX40 agonist ivuxolimab. The receptors derive from an adult with an advanced solid tumor such as melanoma, head and neck, liver or kidney cancer. The CDR3 runs from the conserved cysteine through the conserved F or W. The D gene is left open where the match is weak. Rows may omit the clone size; those that give it use once, few, many or a size class.

abundance,d_gene,v_gene,j_gene,CDR3aa,CDR3nt
.,.,TRBV14,TRBJ2-5,CASSLNPRAPRETQYF,TGTGCCAGCAGCCTAAACCCGCGGGCTCCACGGGAGACCCAGTACTTC
.,.,TRBV28,TRBJ2-7,CASSLEREQYF,TGTGCCAGCAGTTTGGAACGGGAGCAGTACTTC
.,.,TRBV9,TRBJ1-2,CASSVTGGAGYGYTF,TGTGCCAGCAGCGTCACTGGGGGCGCGGGCTATGGCTACACCTTC
.,.,TRBV5-6,TRBJ2-5,CASSLSGRVDKTQYF,TGTGCCAGCAGCTTGTCGGGCAGGGTAGACAAGACCCAGTACTTC
.,.,TRBV9,TRBJ2-1,CASSVAAGADGYREQFF,TGTGCCAGCAGCGTAGCAGCCGGGGCAGACGGGTACAGAGAGCAGTTCTTC
.,.,TRBV6-4,TRBJ1-1,CASSKEPGMNTEAFF,TGTGCCAGCAGCAAGGAGCCAGGGATGAACACTGAAGCTTTCTTT
.,.,TRBV7-2,TRBJ1-2,CASSLRREVYGYTF,TGTGCCAGCAGCTTACGCAGGGAGGTCTATGGCTACACCTTC
.,TRBD2,TRBV11-2,TRBJ2-1,CASSLRLAGYNEQFF,TGTGCCAGCAGCTTAAGACTAGCGGGATACAATGAGCAGTTCTTC
.,.,TRBV7-6,TRBJ2-1,CASSFNTGYNEQFF,TGTGCCAGCAGCTTTAATACAGGTTACAATGAGCAGTTCTTC
.,.,TRBV6-5,TRBJ2-1,CASSYGGREQFF,TGTGCCAGCAGTTACGGGGGTCGTGAGCAGTTCTTC
.,.,TRBV18,TRBJ2-5,CASSRSGGGRETQYF,TGTGCCAGCTCACGCAGTGGAGGGGGCCGAGAGACCCAGTACTTC
.,TRBD2,TRBV19,TRBJ2-1,CASRWVAGGRNEQFF,TGTGCCAGTAGGTGGGTAGCGGGAGGGCGTAATGAGCAGTTCTTC
.,.,TRBV7-2,TRBJ2-7,CASSLGPIVGEQYF,TGTGCCAGCAGCTTAGGGCCGATTGTGGGCGAGCAGTACTTC
few,TRBD2,TRBV7-9,TRBJ2-7,CASGLAGNYEQYF,TGTGCCAGCGGGCTAGCGGGAAACTACGAGCAGTACTTC
.,.,TRBV5-6,TRBJ1-1,CASSLAGVTEAFF,TGTGCCAGCAGCTTGGCTGGGGTTACTGAAGCTTTCTTT
.,TRBD2,TRBV6-5,TRBJ2-7,CASRPGLAGDEQYF,TGTGCCAGCAGGCCGGGACTAGCGGGAGACGAGCAGTACTTC
.,.,TRBV28,TRBJ2-3,CASSSTTGIGDTQYF,TGTGCCAGCTCGTCTACAACCGGCATAGGAGATACGCAGTATTTT
.,.,TRBV27,TRBJ2-3,CASSSLRKRSTDTQYF,TGTGCCAGCAGTTCCCTACGGAAAAGAAGCACAGATACGCAGTATTTT
.,.,TRBV6-5,TRBJ2-7,CASSYSGTNYEQYF,TGTGCCAGCAGTTACTCGGGGACAAACTACGAGCAGTACTTC
.,TRBD1,TRBV5-4,TRBJ1-2,CASSLGNPDRNYGYTF,TGTGCCAGCAGCTTAGGTAACCCGGACAGGAACTATGGCTACACCTTC
.,.,TRBV2,TRBJ1-1,CASTLETSRTSNTEAFF,TGTGCCAGCACCCTGGAGACAAGCCGGACATCGAACACTGAAGCTTTCTTT
.,TRBD2,TRBV30,TRBJ2-3,CAWSGGLAGGSTDTQYF,TGTGCCTGGAGTGGAGGACTAGCGGGGGGGAGCACAGATACGCAGTATTTT
once,.,TRBV9,TRBJ1-6,CASSVAGGENSPLHF,TGTGCCAGCAGCGTAGCTGGAGGGGAAAATTCACCCCTCCACTTT
.,TRBD1,TRBV6-1,TRBJ1-5,CASSEGAGGHLNTAQHF,TGTGCCAGCAGTGAAGGGGCAGGGGGCCATCTGAATACGGCCCAGCATTTT
.,.,TRBV5-1,TRBJ2-5,CASSRGDVGFLETQYF,TGCGCCAGCAGCCGTGGGGATGTAGGGTTCTTGGAGACCCAGTACTTC
few,.,TRBV5-6,TRBJ1-3,CASSLVGGSGNTIYF,TGTGCCAGCAGCTTGGTGGGAGGTTCTGGAAACACCATATATTTT
.,.,TRBV11-2,TRBJ2-1,CASSLQRVSYNEQFF,TGTGCCAGCAGCCTCCAGCGGGTCTCCTACAATGAGCAGTTCTTC
.,TRBD2,TRBV29-1,TRBJ2-1,CSFSGRTYNEQFF,TGCAGCTTTAGCGGGAGAACATACAATGAGCAGTTCTTC
.,TRBD2,TRBV6-6,TRBJ2-1,CASSYSVTSGHNEQFF,TGTGCCAGCAGTTACTCGGTGACTAGCGGACACAATGAGCAGTTCTTC
few,.,TRBV7-2,TRBJ1-2,CASSATSKGSYTF,TGTGCCAGCAGCGCCACCTCCAAAGGTAGCTACACCTTC
few,TRBD1,TRBV6-1,TRBJ2-6,CASSVGAGGGSGANVLTF,TGTGCCAGCAGTGTGGGCGCAGGGGGCGGTTCTGGGGCCAACGTCCTGACTTTC
.,.,TRBV10-3,TRBJ2-5,CAISSSSWAGTETQYF,TGTGCCATCAGCTCCTCCTCGTGGGCGGGGACAGAGACCCAGTACTTC
.,TRBD2,TRBV7-2,TRBJ2-3,CASSLWLAGGGSTDTQYF,TGTGCCAGCAGCTTATGGCTAGCGGGGGGGGGAAGCACAGATACGCAGTATTTT
.,.,TRBV4-3,TRBJ1-2,CASSSEGLVGYTF,TGCGCCAGCTCAAGCGAGGGACTCGTCGGCTACACCTTC
.,.,TRBV6-5,TRBJ2-1,CASQRSQGMGDEQFF,TGTGCCAGCCAAAGGAGTCAGGGTATGGGGGATGAGCAGTTCTTC
.,TRBD1,TRBV5-1,TRBJ2-7,CASSFQGAAYEQYF,TGCGCCAGCAGCTTTCAGGGGGCCGCCTACGAGCAGTACTTC
.,.,TRBV6-1,TRBJ2-5,CASSPSSETQYF,TGTGCCAGCAGTCCTAGCTCGGAGACCCAGTACTTC
.,TRBD1,TRBV7-6,TRBJ1-3,CASSPRDSGSGNTIYF,TGTGCCAGCAGCCCCAGGGACAGTGGATCTGGAAACACCATATATTTT
.,.,TRBV5-6,TRBJ1-4,CASSLRVMGEKLFF,TGTGCCAGCAGCTTAAGGGTAATGGGGGAAAAACTGTTTTTT
few,TRBD2,TRBV4-1,TRBJ2-5,CASSQDATSGGPRETQYF,TGCGCCAGCAGCCAAGACGCCACTAGCGGGGGTCCTCGGGAGACCCAGTACTTC
.,.,TRBV7-9,TRBJ1-4,CASSLVSSTNEKLFF,TGTGCCAGCAGCTTAGTAAGCTCAACTAATGAAAAACTGTTTTTT
.,TRBD1,TRBV6-6,TRBJ1-1,CASYPGQGYTSEAFF,TGTGCCAGCTATCCTGGACAGGGATATACGTCTGAAGCTTTCTTT
.,.,TRBV14,TRBJ2-1,CASSQWERAISRGEQFF,TGTGCCAGCAGCCAATGGGAGAGGGCTATCTCACGGGGTGAGCAGTTCTTC
.,.,TRBV6-5,TRBJ2-7,CASSYTWTAYEQYF,TGTGCCAGCAGTTACACCTGGACAGCCTACGAGCAGTACTTC
.,.,TRBV5-1,TRBJ2-2,CASANTGELFF,TGCGCCAGCGCCAACACCGGGGAGCTGTTTTTT
.,.,TRBV2,TRBJ1-5,CASSGGSLGGGNQPQHF,TGTGCCAGCAGTGGCGGCAGTCTAGGGGGGGGCAATCAGCCCCAGCATTTT
.,TRBD2,TRBV9,TRBJ2-1,CASSVGPIAGGPGDNEQFF,TGTGCCAGCAGCGTAGGACCCATAGCGGGAGGTCCGGGGGACAATGAGCAGTTCTTC
.,.,TRBV21-1,TRBJ1-4,CASSKCRGLSGEKLFF,TGTGCCAGCAGCAAATGCCGGGGGTTATCGGGTGAAAAACTGTTTTTT